This TCR beta chain was captured by sequencing in a study of long-term antiretroviral therapy in people with HIV. Sequencing relied on immunoSEQ assay v3.0, run at survey level. Sequencing used immunoSEQ multiplex PCR; TCRdb keeps in-frame clones, though not all of them. Of some 20,000 clones listed, less than 85% are singletons. The receptor was derived from a man between 18 and 35 years old with HIV. The sample consisted of unsorted PBMCs, taken 0.9 years after starting antiretroviral therapy.

The CDR3 region is CASSAWGGGSPLHF. The CDR3 DNA sequence: TGTGCCAGCAGCGCGTGGGGAGGAGGTTCACCCCTCCACTTT. V and J are TRBV9 and TRBJ1-6; no clear D gene. The CDR3 covers 14 residues. V lost 3 bases to trimming and J lost 9 bases, with 13 bases between them. Germline V CDR1 and CDR2: SGDLS, YYNGEE.